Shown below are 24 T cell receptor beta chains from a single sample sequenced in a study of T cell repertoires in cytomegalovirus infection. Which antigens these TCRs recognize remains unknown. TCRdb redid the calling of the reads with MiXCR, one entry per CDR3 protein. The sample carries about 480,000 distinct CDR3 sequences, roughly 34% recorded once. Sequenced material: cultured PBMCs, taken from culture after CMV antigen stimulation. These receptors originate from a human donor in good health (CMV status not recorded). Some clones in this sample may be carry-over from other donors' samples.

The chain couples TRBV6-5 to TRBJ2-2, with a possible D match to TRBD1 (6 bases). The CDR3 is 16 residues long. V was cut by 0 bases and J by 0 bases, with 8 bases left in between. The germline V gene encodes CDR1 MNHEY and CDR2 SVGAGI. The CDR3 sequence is CASSYSRTANTGELFF. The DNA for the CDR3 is TGTGCCAGCAGTTACTCGAGGACAGCGAACACCGGGGAGCTGTTTTTT.

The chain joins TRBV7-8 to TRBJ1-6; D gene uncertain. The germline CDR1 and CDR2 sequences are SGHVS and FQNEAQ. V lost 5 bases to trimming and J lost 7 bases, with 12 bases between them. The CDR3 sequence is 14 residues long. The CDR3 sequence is CASSPGTVNSPLHF. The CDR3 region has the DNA TGTGCCAGCAGCCCCGGAACGGTGAATTCACCCCTCCACTTT.

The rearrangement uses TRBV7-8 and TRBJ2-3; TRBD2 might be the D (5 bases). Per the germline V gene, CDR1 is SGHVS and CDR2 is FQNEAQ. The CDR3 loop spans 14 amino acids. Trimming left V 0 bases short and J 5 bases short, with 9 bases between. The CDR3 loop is CASSLALSGDTQYF. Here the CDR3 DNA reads TGTGCCAGCAGCTTAGCGCTGAGCGGAGATACGCAGTATTTT.

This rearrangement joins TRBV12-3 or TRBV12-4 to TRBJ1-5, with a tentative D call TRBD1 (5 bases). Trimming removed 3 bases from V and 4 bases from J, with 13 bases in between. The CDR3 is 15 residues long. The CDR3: CASSFLGGNNQPQHF. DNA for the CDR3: TGTGCCAGCAGTTTCTTGGGGGGTAATAATCAGCCCCAGCATTTT.

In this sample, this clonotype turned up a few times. CDR3 in amino acids: CAISRTGRTEAFF. CDR3 sequence (DNA): TGTGCCATCAGTCGGACGGGGAGGACTGAAGCTTTCTTT. The rearrangement joins TRBV10-3 to TRBJ1-1; D unresolved. With 5 bases removed from V and 5 bases from J, the gap between germline ends came to 12 bases. The CDR3 runs to 13 residues. Germline lookup yields CDR1 ENHRY and CDR2 SYGVKD.

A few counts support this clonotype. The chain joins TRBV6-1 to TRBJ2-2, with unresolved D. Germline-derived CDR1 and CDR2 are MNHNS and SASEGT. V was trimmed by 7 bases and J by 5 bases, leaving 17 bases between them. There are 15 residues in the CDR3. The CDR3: CASTPSIRRTGELFF. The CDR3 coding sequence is TGTGCCAGCACCCCCTCCATTCGTAGGACCGGGGAGCTGTTTTTT.

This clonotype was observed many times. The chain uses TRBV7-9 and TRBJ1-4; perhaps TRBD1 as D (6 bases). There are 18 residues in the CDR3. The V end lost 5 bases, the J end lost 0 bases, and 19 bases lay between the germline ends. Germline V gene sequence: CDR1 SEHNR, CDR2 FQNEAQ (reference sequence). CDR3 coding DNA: TGTGCCAGCAGCCCAAGGGGACAAGGGAGTGCAACTAATGAAAAACTGTTTTTT. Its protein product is CASSPRGQGSATNEKLFF.

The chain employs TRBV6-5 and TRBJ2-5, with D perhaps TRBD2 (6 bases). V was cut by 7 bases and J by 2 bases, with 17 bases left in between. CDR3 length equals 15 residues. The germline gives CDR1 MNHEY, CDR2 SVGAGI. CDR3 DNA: TGTGCCAGCATGTGGATTGTAGCGGATCAAGAGACCCAGTACTTC. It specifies CASMWIVADQETQYF.

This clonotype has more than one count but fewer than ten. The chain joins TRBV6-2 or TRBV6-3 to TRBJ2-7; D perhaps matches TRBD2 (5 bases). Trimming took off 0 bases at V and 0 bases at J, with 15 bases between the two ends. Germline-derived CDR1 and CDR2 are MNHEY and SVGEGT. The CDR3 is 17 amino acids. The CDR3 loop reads CASSYSRRFTSSYEQYV. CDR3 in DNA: TGTGCCAGCAGTTACTCGAGAAGATTTACTAGCTCCTACGAGCAGTACGTC.

Here the CDR3 reads CASSLLAGGDYNEQFF. The CDR3 DNA follows: TGTGCCAGCAGTCTACTAGCGGGAGGGGACTACAATGAGCAGTTCTTC. This chain joins TRBV25-1 and TRBJ2-1; 13 bases fit TRBD2. The germline V gene has CDR1 MGHDK and CDR2 SYGVNS. The CDR3 contains 16 residues. The junction had 4 bases not matched to a gene; V was cut back by 5 bases and J by 3 bases.

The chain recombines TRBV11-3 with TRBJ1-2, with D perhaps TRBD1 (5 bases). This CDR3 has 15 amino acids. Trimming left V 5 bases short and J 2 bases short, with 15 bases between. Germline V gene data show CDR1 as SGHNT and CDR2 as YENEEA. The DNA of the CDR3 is TGTGCCAGCAGCCACGGGCAGGGCCAAAACTATGGCTACACCTTC. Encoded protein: CASSHGQGQNYGYTF. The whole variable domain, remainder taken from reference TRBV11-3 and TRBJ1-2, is EAGVVQSPRYKIIEKKQPVAFWCNPISGHNTLYWYLQNLGQGPELLIRYENEEAVDDSQLPKDRFSAERLKGVDSTLKIQPAELGDSAVYLCASSHGQGQNYGYTFGSGTRLTVV.

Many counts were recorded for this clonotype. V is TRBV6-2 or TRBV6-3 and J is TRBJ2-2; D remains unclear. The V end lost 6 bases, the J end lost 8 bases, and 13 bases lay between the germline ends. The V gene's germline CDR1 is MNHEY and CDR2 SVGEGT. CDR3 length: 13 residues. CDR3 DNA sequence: TGTGCCAGCAGCTCCCTTGCTTCGGGGGAGCTGTTTTTT. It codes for CASSSLASGELFF.

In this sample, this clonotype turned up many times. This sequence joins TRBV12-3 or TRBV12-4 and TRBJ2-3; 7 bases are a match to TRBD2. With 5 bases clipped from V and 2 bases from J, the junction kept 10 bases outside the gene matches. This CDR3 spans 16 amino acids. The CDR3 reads CASSGALAVLTDTQYF. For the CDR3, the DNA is TGTGCCAGCAGTGGAGCCCTAGCGGTACTCACAGATACGCAGTATTTT.

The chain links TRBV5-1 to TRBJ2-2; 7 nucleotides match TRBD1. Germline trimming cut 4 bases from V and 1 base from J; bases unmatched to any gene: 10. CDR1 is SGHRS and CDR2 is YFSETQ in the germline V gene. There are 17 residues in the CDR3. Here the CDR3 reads CASSLGTDSLNTGELFF. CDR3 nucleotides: TGCGCCAGCAGCCTCGGGACAGACTCGTTGAACACCGGGGAGCTGTTTTTT.

CDR3 protein: CASSSGTDSNQPQHF. CDR3 nucleotide sequence: TGTGCCAGCAGTTCCGGGACGGATAGCAATCAGCCCCAGCATTTT. The V and J genes are TRBV7-4 and TRBJ1-5; D is perhaps TRBD1 (5 bases). The germline V gene has CDR1 SGHVT and CDR2 SQSDAQ. This CDR3 contains 15 residues. V was trimmed by 6 bases and J by 0 bases, leaving 12 bases between them.

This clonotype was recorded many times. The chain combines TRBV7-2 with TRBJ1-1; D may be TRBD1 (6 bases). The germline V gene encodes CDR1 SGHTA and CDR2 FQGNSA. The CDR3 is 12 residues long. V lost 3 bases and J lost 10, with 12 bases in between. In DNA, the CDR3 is TGTGCCAGCAGCTTCCAGGGGTTCTCAGCTTTCTTT. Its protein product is CASSFQGFSAFF.

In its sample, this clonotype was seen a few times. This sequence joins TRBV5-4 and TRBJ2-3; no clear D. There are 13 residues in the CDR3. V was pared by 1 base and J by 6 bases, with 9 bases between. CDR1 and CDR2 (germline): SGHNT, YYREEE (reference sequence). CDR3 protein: CASSLYQMDTQYF. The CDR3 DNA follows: TGTGCCAGCAGCTTGTACCAGATGGATACGCAGTATTTT.

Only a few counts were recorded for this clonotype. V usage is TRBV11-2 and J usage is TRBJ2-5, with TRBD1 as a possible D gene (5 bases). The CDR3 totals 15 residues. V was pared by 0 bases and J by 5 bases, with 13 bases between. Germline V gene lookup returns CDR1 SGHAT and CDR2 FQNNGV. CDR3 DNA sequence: TGTGCCAGCAGCTTAGAGCTGGGGCTTAGCGAGACCCAGTACTTC. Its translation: CASSLELGLSETQYF. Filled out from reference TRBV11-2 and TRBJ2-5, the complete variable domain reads EAGVAQSPRYKIIEKRQSVAFWCNPISGHATLYWYQQILGQGPKLLIQFQNNGVVDDSQLPKDRFSAERLKGVDSTLKIQPAKLEDSAVYLCASSLELGLSETQYFGPGTRLLVL.

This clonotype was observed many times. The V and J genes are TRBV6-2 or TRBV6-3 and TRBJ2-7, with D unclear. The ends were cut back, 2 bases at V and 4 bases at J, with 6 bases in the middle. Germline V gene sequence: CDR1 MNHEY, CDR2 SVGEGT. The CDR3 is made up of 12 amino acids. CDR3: CASSYKSYEQYF. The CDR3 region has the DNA TGTGCCAGCAGTTACAAGAGTTACGAGCAGTACTTC.

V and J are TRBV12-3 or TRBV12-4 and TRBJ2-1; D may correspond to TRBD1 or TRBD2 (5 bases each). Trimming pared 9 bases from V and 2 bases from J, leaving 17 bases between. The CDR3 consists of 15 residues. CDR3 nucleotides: TGTGCCAGTACTCCGGGGCGGTCCCCCTACAATGAGCAGTTCTTC. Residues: CASTPGRSPYNEQFF.

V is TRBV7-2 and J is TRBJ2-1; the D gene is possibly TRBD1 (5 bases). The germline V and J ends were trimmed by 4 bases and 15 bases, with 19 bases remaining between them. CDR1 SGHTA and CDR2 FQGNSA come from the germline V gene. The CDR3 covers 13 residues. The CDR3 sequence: CASSSDTGSRRFF. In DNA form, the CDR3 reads TGTGCCAGCAGCTCGGATACAGGAAGTAGGCGGTTCTTC.

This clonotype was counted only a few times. The CDR3 DNA is TGTGCCATCACCGGGCCCTTACACGACAATGAGCAGTTCTTC. Translation gives CAITGPLHDNEQFF. The V and J genes are TRBV10-3 and TRBJ2-1; D is unresolved. This CDR3 spans 14 amino acids. Germline CDR1 is ENHRY and CDR2 is SYGVKD. With 7 bases removed from V and 5 bases from J, the gap between germline ends came to 15 bases.

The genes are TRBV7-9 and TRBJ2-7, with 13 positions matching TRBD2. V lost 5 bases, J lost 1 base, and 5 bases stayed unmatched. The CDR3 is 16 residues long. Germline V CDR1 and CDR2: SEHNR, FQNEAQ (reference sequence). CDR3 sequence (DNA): TGTGCCAGCAGCCAGGGACTAGCGGGACCTTCCTACGAGCAGTACGTC. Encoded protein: CASSQGLAGPSYEQYV.

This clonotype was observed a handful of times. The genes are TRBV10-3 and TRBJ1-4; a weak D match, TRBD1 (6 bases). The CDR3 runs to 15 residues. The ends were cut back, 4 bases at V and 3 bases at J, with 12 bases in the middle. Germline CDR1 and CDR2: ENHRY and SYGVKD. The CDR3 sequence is CAISAGDGSNEKLFF. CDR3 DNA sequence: TGTGCCATCAGTGCAGGGGATGGTTCTAATGAAAAACTGTTTTTT.